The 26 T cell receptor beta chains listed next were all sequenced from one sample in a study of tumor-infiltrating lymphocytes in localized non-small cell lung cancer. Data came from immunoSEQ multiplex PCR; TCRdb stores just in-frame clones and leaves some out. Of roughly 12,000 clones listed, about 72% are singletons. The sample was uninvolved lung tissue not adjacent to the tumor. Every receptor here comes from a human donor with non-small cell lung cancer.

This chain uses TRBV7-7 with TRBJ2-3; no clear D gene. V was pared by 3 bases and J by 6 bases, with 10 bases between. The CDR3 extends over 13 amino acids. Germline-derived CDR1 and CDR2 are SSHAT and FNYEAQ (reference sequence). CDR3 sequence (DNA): TGTGCCAGCAGCTTCCAGGTTTCTGATACGCAGTATTTT. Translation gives CASSFQVSDTQYF.

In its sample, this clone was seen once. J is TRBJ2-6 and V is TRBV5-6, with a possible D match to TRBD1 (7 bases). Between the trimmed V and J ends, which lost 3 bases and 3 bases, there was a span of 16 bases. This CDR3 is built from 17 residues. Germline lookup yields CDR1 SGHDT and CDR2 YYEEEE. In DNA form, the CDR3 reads TGTGCCAGCAGCTGGGGGGACAGTGCTAGTGGGGCCAACGTCCTGACTTTC. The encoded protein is CASSWGDSASGANVLTF.

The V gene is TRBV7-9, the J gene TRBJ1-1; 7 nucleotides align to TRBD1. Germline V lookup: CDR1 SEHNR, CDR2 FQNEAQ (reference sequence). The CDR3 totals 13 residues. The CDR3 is CATGSGMNTEAFF. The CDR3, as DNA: TGTGCGACAGGGTCTGGCATGAACACTGAAGCTTTCTTT.

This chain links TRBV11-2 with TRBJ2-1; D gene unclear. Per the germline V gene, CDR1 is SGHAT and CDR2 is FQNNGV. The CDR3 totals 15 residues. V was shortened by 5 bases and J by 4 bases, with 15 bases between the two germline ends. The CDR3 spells CASSPDAVYYNEQFF. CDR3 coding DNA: TGTGCCAGCAGCCCAGATGCGGTCTATTACAATGAGCAGTTCTTC.

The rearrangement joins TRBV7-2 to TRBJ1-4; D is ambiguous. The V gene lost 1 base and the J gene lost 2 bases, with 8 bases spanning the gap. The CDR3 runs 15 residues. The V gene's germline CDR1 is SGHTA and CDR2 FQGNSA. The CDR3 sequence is CASSLVGATNEKLFF. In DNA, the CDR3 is TGTGCCAGCAGCTTAGTGGGCGCGACTAATGAAAAACTGTTTTTT.

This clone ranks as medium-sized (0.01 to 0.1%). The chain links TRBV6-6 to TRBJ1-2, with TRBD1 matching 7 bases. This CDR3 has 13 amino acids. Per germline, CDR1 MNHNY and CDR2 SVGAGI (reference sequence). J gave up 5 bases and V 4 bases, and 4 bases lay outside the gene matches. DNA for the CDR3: TGTGCCAGCAGTTTCGGGACAGTATATGGCTACACCTTC. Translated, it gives CASSFGTVYGYTF.

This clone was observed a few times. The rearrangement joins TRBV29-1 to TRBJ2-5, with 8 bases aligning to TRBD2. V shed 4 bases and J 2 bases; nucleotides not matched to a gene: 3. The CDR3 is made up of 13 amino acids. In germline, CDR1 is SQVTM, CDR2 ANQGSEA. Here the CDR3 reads CSVGLAPQETQYF. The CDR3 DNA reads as TGCAGCGTTGGACTAGCGCCACAAGAGACCCAGTACTTC. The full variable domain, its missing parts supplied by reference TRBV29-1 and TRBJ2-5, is SAVISQKPSRDICQRGTSLTIQCQVDSQVTMMFWYRQQPGQSLTLIATANQGSEATYESGFVIDKFPISRPNLTFSTLTVSNMSPEDSSIYLCSVGLAPQETQYFGPGTRLLVL.

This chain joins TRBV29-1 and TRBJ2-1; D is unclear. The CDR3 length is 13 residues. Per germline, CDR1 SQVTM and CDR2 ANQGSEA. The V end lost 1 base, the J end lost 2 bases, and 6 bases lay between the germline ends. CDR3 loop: CSVEGLPYNEQFF. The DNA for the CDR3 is TGCAGCGTTGAAGGGCTCCCCTACAATGAGCAGTTCTTC.

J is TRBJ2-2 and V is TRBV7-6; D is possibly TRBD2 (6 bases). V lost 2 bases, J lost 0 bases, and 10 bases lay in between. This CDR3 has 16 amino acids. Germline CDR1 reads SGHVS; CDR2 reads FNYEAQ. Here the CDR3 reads CASSLYVAANTGELFF. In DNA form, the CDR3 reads TGTGCCAGCAGCTTATACGTAGCGGCGAACACCGGGGAGCTGTTTTTT.

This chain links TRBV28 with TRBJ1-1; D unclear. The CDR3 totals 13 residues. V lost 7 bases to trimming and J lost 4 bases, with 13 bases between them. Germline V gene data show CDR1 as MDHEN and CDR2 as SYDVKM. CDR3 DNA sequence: TGTGCCAGCAACGGGGATCGGTTCACTGAAGCTTTCTTT. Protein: CASNGDRFTEAFF.

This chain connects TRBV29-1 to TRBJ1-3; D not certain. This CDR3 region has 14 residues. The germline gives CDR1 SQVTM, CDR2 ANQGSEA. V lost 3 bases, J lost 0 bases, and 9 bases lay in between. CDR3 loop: CSVDLTGSGNTIYF. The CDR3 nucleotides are TGCAGCGTTGATCTGACCGGCTCTGGAAACACCATATATTTT.

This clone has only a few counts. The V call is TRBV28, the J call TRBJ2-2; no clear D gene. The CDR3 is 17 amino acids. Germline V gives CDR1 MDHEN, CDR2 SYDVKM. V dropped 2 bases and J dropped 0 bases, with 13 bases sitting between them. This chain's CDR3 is CASSLPRLPANTGELFF. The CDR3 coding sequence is TGTGCCAGCAGTTTACCCCGACTGCCCGCGAACACCGGGGAGCTGTTTTTT.

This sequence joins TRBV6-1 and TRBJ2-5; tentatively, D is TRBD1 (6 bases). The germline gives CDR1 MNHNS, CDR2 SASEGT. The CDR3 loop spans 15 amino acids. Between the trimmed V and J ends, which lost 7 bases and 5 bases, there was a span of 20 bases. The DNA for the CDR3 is TGTGCCAGCACTGTACAGGGTGGGTGGGGGGAGACCCAGTACTTC. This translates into CASTVQGGWGETQYF.

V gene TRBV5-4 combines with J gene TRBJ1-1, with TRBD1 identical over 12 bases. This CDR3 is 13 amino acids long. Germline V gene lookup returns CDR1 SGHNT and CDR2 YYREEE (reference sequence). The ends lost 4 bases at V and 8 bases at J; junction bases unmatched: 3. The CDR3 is CASSGDRGQEAFF. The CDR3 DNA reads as TGTGCCAGCAGCGGGGACAGGGGGCAGGAAGCTTTCTTT.

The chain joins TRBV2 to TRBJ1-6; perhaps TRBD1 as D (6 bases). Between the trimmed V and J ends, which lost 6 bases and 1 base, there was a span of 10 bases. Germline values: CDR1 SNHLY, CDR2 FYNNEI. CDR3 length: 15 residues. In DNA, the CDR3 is TGTGCCAGCAGGCAGGACAGATCCTATAATTCACCCCTCCACTTT. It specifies CASRQDRSYNSPLHF.

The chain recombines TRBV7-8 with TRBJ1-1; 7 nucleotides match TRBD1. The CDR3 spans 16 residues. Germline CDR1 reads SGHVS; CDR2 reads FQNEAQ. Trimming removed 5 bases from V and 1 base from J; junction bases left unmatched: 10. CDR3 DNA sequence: TGTGCCAGCAGCCAATTCCCGGGACAGACGAACACTGAAGCTTTCTTT. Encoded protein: CASSQFPGQTNTEAFF. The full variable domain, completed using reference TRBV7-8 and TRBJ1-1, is GAGVSQSPRYKVAKRGQDVALRCDPISGHVSLFWYQQALGQGPEFLTYFQNEAQLDKSGLPSDRFFAERPEGSVSTLKIQRTQQEDSAVYLCASSQFPGQTNTEAFFGQGTRLTVV.

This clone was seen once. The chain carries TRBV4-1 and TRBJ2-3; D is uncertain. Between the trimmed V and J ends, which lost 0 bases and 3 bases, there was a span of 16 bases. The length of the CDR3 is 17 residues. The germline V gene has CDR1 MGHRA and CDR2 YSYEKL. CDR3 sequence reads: CASSQDRRGYSTDTQYF. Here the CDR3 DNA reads TGCGCCAGCAGCCAAGATCGTAGAGGTTATAGTACAGATACGCAGTATTTT.

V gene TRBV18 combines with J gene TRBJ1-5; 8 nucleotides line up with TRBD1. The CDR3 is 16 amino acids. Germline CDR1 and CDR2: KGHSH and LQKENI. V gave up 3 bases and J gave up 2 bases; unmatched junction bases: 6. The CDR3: CASSPATGVGNQPQHF. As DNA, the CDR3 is TGTGCCAGCTCACCGGCGACAGGGGTTGGCAATCAGCCCCAGCATTTT.

The chain's CDR3 is CASSFLSEQYF. The CDR3 DNA sequence: TGTGCCAGCAGCTTCCTATCCGAGCAGTACTTC. The V call is TRBV7-9, the J call TRBJ2-7; D is unclear. Germline V gene data show CDR1 as SEHNR and CDR2 as FQNEAQ (reference sequence). The CDR3 loop spans 11 amino acids. Trimming left V 3 bases short and J 6 bases short, with 6 bases between.

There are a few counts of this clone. CDR3 coding DNA: TGTGCCAGCAGTCAGGGAGGCTGGACAGCCTACGAGCAGTACTTC. Protein sequence: CASSQGGWTAYEQYF. This chain uses TRBV6-6 with TRBJ2-7, with D possibly called TRBD1 or TRBD2 (6 bases each). Germline-derived CDR1 and CDR2 are MNHNY and SVGAGI (reference sequence). The V end was cut by 5 bases, the J end by 2 bases, with 16 bases between. This CDR3 has 15 residues.

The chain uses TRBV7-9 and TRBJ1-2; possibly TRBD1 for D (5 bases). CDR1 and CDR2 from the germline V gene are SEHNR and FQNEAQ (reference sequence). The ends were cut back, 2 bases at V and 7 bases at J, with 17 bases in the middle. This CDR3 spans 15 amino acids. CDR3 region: CASSLQGFMSGGYTF. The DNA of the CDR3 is TGTGCCAGCAGCTTACAGGGTTTCATGTCTGGTGGCTACACCTTC. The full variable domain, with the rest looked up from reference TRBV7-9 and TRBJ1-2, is DTGVSQNPRHKITKRGQNVTFRCDPISEHNRLYWYRQTLGQGPEFLTYFQNEAQLEKSRLLSDRFSAERPKGSFSTLEIQRTEQGDSAMYLCASSLQGFMSGGYTFGSGTRLTVV.

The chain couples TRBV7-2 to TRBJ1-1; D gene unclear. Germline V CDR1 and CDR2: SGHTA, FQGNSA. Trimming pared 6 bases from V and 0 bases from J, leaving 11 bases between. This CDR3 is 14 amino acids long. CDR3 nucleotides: TGTGCCAGCAGAGAAAGGTTAGTGAACACTGAAGCTTTCTTT. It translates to CASRERLVNTEAFF. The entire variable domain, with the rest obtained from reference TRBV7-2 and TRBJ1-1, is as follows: GAGVSQSPSNKVTEKGKDVELRCDPISGHTALYWYRQSLGQGLEFLIYFQGNSAPDKSGLPSDRFSAERTGGSVSTLTIQRTQQEDSAVYLCASRERLVNTEAFFGQGTRLTVV.

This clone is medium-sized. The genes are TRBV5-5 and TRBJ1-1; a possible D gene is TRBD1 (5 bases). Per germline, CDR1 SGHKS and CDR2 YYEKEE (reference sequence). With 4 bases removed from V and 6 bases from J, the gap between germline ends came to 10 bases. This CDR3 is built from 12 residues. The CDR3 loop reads CASSPMGAEAFF. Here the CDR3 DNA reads TGTGCCAGCAGCCCGATGGGGGCTGAAGCTTTCTTT.

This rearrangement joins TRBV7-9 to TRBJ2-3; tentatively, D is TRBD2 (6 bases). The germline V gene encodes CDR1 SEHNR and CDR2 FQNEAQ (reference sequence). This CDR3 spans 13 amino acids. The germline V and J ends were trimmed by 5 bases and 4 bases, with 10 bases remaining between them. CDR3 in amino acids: CASSRTTSDTQYF. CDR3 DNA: TGTGCCAGCAGCCGGACTACCTCAGATACGCAGTATTTT.

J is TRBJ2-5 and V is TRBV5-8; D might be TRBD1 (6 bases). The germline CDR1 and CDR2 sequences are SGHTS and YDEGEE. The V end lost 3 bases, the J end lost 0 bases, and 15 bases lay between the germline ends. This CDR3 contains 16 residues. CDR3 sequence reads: CASSSQHRAHQETQYF. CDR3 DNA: TGTGCCAGCAGCTCCCAACACAGGGCCCACCAAGAGACCCAGTACTTC.

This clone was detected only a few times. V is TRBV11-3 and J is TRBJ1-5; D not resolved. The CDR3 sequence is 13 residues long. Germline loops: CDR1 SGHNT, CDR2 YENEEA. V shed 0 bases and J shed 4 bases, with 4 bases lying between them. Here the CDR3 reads CASSLDRNQPQHF. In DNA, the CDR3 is TGTGCCAGCAGCTTAGATCGTAATCAGCCCCAGCATTTT. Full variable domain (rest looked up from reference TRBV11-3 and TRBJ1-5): EAGVVQSPRYKIIEKKQPVAFWCNPISGHNTLYWYLQNLGQGPELLIRYENEEAVDDSQLPKDRFSAERLKGVDSTLKIQPAELGDSAVYLCASSLDRNQPQHFGDGTRLSIL.